This T cell receptor (beta chain) was sequenced during a study of cytomegalovirus exposure and HLA in healthy donors (dated by TCRdb to about 2017). Regarding the study in general: An earlier analysis of roughly 500 of the donors reported approximately 290 Gb of sequence data and some 100 million unique TCR beta sequences from roughly 200 million T cells. About 280 gigabases of sequencing data and around 90 million unique TCR sequences made up an early release that covered approximately 620 HLA-typed donors. The genetic ancestry cluster associated with self-reported Caucasian donors included 65% to 90% of the 398 genotyped donors. The study aimed to test whether cataloging public T cell receptors could reveal signatures of past pathogen exposure. The study used immunosequencing to profile the T cell repertoires of 666 subjects and linked those repertoires to cytomegalovirus serostatus. A separate validation cohort of 100 to 150 different subjects was used in addition to the roughly 620-subject first cohort. To predict cytomegalovirus infection status, the study combined high-throughput TCR immunosequencing, statistical association of individual TCRs with disease status, and machine learning. A later analysis re-analyzed previously published TCR beta repertoires from roughly 690 donors and added high-resolution HLA genotyping to study TCR occurrence patterns. The later analysis used no new phenotypic data to find candidate immune exposures, relying instead on TCR beta sequences and their occurrence across donors. An earlier analysis of approximately 640 of the donors applied high-throughput TCR beta sequencing to assess whether each TCR beta V gene segment acted as functional or pseudogenic. Donor age, sex, ethnicity and CMV serostatus were compiled alongside the repertoire data. A later genetic analysis used genome-wide SNP genotypes for about 65% of the roughly 670 donors, treating that subset as a discovery cohort. All discovery cohort repertoires had been generated using a single sequencing platform. Both class I and class II loci were covered by HLA typing, at four-digit resolution. Typing coverage varied by locus: 629-630 donors for A, B, C, DRB1 and DQB1; some 520 for DQA1; about 590 for DPA1; 400 to 480 for DPB1. Several DR-DQ haplotypes were handled as single units for association and clustering, since linkage in the cohort was strong. On average, around 230,000 unique TCR beta nucleotide sequences were sequenced per donor among 350 to 400 genotyped donors of the cohort, with roughly 18% of those sequences being non-productive.

The cohort was made up of 500 to 800 healthy bone marrow donors. All cohort members were sampled while nominally healthy, although unrecorded immune exposures were likely present. The donor tested CMV seronegative, placing the donor among the 352 seronegative members of the cohort. A peripheral blood sample was collected from each donor, and TCR beta sequencing was performed on peripheral blood mononuclear cells. Genomic DNA was extracted from the blood cell samples with the Qiagen DNeasy Blood Extraction Kit. General study outcomes and caveats: A cluster of highly shared sequence variants was judged likely to be a technical artifact of the sequencing pipeline. A further reported finding was that TCR beta sequences accurately predicted the HLA-A and HLA-B alleles for most subjects in the first cohort. In an earlier analysis of some 540 of the donors, most TCR beta V segments appeared in productive rearrangements about 90% or about 30% of the time, broadly matching IMGT annotations. In vitro tests confirmed that a few of the cytomegalovirus-associated TCR beta chains recognize cytomegalovirus antigens. While some public TCRs were present in many individuals, most TCR sequences turned up only very rarely across donors. Correlated functional status among segregating V segments might reflect linkage disequilibrium, but an unknown experimental factor could not be ruled out. The presence/absence analyses assumed that sequencing depth was roughly uniform across donors, and that assumption may not be true. The authors suggested that the approach could potentially be extended to other disease states and immunological phenotypes. A later analysis found that most CMV-associated TCR beta chains appeared HLA-restricted, with HLA associations seemingly driven largely by CMV exposure. CMV serostatus was the only immune exposure information available for the cohort. In a later analysis, the rate of TCR association differed among HLA loci, with DRB1 alleles having the most associated TCRs and HLA-C alleles having the fewest. In both the original and validation cohorts, the classifier was reported to diagnose cytomegalovirus status with high specificity and sensitivity. In this cohort, only TCR beta chains were sequenced, and detectable features were limited by the absence of alpha or paired-chain data. Specific HLA alleles were associated with over 15,000 TCR beta sequences at a false discovery rate of 0.05 in a later analysis. Compared with equally common non-associated chains, HLA-associated TCR beta chains in a later analysis were more clonally expanded and had lower generation probabilities. Several of the top co-occurrence clusters appeared to be linked to parvovirus B19, influenza, CMV and Epstein-Barr virus, according to a later analysis. A later genetic analysis associated a missense DCLRE1C variant with V-gene and J-gene trimming of TCR beta chains, and an independent cohort replicated the association. When HLA alleles, especially DR and DQ, strongly co-occurred, attributing TCR associations to individual alleles was difficult. The study gave a list of over 150 TCR beta chains associated with cytomegalovirus. Because counts were too low, around 17 rarely observed V segments, including chromosome 9 orphons, were left out of the earlier analysis of a few hundred of the donors. Some IMGT-functional V segments, including TRBV6-2 and TRBV6-3, could not be distinguished by the 87-base-pair reads and were therefore excluded. In a later genetic analysis, fewer N-insertions in productive TCRs were reported among donors in an Asian-associated ancestry cluster than the approximately 670-donor mean. Because HLA typing was missing for some donors at each locus, association tests included only the typed subset.

Counted from cysteine to phenylalanine, this CDR3 has 15 amino acids. Only CDR3 DNA remains: 45 bases, in frame from the first base. The germline V gene provides CDR1 MNHNS and CDR2 SASEGT. The V end loses 2 bases and the J end loses 3 bases, and a stretch of 14 bases separates them. Libraries were constructed by the immunoSEQ multiplex PCR assay. For the multiplex PCR, a mixture combining 60 forward primers for TCR Vbeta segments and 13 reverse primers for TCR Jbeta segments was used. Amplification of the CDR3 region of rearranged TCR beta genes was performed with a multiplex PCR assay on genomic DNA. On the Illumina HiSeq System, the amplified TCR beta libraries were sequenced as 87-base-pair reads. For the original study's pipeline: Across the 670 or so repertoires, a later analysis counted 60 million to 90 million unique TCR beta chains, 9.5 million to 12 million of which were shared by at least two donors. Raw reads were error-corrected and collapsed into unique sequences by a nearest-neighbor algorithm in which closely related sequences were merged to remove PCR and sequencing errors. CDR3 sequences were aligned to IMGT reference sequences to assign V, D and J gene segments. For a sequence to be retained, at least a six-nucleotide match to both a V gene segment and a J gene segment was required. A rearrangement was called productive if the CDR3 had no stop codons and remained in frame with V and J, and every other rearrangement was called non-productive. Following IMGT convention, CDR3 was defined as the stretch from the second conserved V-encoded cysteine up to the conserved J-encoded phenylalanine. Sequences without an unambiguous match to a single V gene segment were excluded from the earlier analysis of 587 of the donors. In an earlier analysis of several hundred of the donors, V segments were called functional above 56.7% productive rearrangements and were called segregating when the between-donor standard deviation exceeded 5%. To diagnose cytomegalovirus status from the catalog of TCR beta chain sequences, a statistical classification framework was built. In a later analysis, V and J genes were assigned by comparing TCR nucleotide sequences against IMGT/GENE-DB human TR gene sequences. Using the TCRdist pipeline, a later analysis assigned CDR3 sequences along with most-parsimonious VDJ recombination scenarios. In a later analysis, every TCR beta chain was defined by the combination of its CDR3 amino acid sequence and its V-gene family, and reads without a unique V-gene family were dropped. A later analysis removed 500 to 600 highly shared, low-generation-probability nucleotide sequences to deal with suspected cross-contamination and a sequencing artifact. For each public chain, a later analysis derived a clonal expansion index from normalized ranks of inferred template counts within each repertoire. Generation probabilities in a later analysis came from a VDJ recombination model fitted to out-of-frame rearrangements, and those results were checked against IGoR. Hypergeometric tests were used in a later analysis to score TCR-TCR, TCR-HLA and TCR-CMV co-occurrence, with a repertoire-size bias correction applied to the TCR pairs. False discovery rates were estimated in a later analysis by permuting HLA or CMV assignments 20 times. In a later analysis, co-occurring TCRs were grouped using DBSCAN, and TCRdist sequence similarity was added for clustering within HLA-allele-positive subsets. Co-occurrence clustering excluded repertoires with fewer than 30,000 or more than 120,000 public chains, plus five with anomalous nucleotide sharing. As stored in TCRdb, this immuneACCESS dataset retains in-frame rearrangements with V and J assigned. A fraction of the clones does not appear; measured against another copy, unresolved V genes explain less than half of the discrepancy, and the remainder lacks a known reason. The V and J calls and the clone size are those of that table, but D and trimming were determined from the DNA. The sample records around 130,000 clones, around 72% of which are singletons. Around 1.5% of the sample is in the top ten clones.

With regard to this clone: Its antigen is not yet known. No base qualities exist here, and no much larger clone lies one base off it.

This receptor chain uses TRBV6-1 and TRBJ2-7, with TRBD2 perhaps the D gene, on 5 matching bases. The clonotype comes from a woman younger than 30 in good health and CMV-seronegative. Sequences were obtained from PBMCs. Read as DNA, the sequence is TGTGCCAGCAGTGAATTAGCGCTTAGCCTCTACGAGCAGTACTTC. It is translated as CASSELALSLYEQYF.